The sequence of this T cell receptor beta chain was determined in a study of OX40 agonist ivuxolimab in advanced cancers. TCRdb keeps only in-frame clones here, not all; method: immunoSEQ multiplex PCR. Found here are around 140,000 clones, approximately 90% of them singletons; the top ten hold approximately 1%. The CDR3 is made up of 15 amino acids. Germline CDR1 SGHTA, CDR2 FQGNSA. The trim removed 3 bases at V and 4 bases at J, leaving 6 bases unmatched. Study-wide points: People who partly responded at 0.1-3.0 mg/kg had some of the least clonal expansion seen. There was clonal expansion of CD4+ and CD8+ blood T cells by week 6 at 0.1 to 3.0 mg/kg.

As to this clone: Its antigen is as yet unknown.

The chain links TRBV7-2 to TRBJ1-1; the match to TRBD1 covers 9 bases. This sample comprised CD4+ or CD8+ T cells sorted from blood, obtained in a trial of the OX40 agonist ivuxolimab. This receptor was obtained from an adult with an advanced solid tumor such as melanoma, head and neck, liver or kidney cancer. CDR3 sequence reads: CASSFGRDRVTEAFF. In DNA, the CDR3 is TGTGCCAGCAGCTTCGGCCGGGACAGGGTCACTGAAGCTTTCTTT.